This entry lists 18 T cell receptor beta chains sequenced from one sample in a study of T cells in Graves' hyperthyroidism and ophthalmopathy. Amplified regions were TCR beta CDR3 sequences from RNA transcripts. A first-round RT-PCR of the TCR CDR3 used the HTBI primer set. TCRdb redid the calling of the multiplex PCR reads with MiXCR, one entry per CDR3 protein. The sample carries 500,000 to 750,000 distinct CDR3 sequences, about half recorded once. Sequenced: peripheral blood or thyroid tissue (not recorded which). Receptor source: a young woman with Graves' hyperthyroidism.

This chain uses TRBV24-1 with TRBJ1-1; D gene uncertain. This CDR3 has 21 amino acids. Trimming removed 3 bases at V and 1 base at J, with 29 bases between. Germline V gene data show CDR1 as KGHDR and CDR2 as SFDVKD. The CDR3, as DNA: TGTGCCACCAGTGATACACAGAGCTATGGCTACACCTCATTAGCGAACACTGAAGCTTTCTTT. This gives the protein CATSDTQSYGYTSLANTEAFF.

Many counts were recorded for this clonotype. The chain recombines TRBV18 with TRBJ1-2; D remains unclear. Trimming cost V 5 bases and J 8 bases, with 12 bases left between them. The CDR3 extends over 12 amino acids. CDR1 and CDR2 (germline): KGHSH, LQKENI. The DNA for the CDR3 is TGTGCCAGCTCAGAGGATCGGGTCGGCTACACCTTC. Translated: CASSEDRVGYTF.

Only a few counts were recorded for this clonotype. J is TRBJ1-5 and V is TRBV15; 11 bases are a match to TRBD1. V was clipped by 0 bases and J by 7 bases; unmatched bases: 5. Germline CDR1 reads LNHNV; CDR2 reads YYDKDF (reference sequence). The CDR3 is 16 residues long. The CDR3 bases are TGTGCCACCAGCAGAGATTTGGGACAGGGGGGGCAGCCCCAGCATTTT. It yields the protein CATSRDLGQGGQPQHF.

The sample holds a few counts of this clonotype. The rearrangement links TRBV27 to TRBJ1-1; D is undetermined. V gave up 5 bases and J gave up 6 bases, with 13 bases separating them. There are 13 residues in the CDR3. The V gene's germline CDR1 is MNHEY and CDR2 SMNVEV (reference sequence). The CDR3 DNA follows: TGTGCCAGCAGTGGACGAACCATCGCTGAAGCTTTCTTT. This translates into CASSGRTIAEAFF.

V and J are TRBV25-1 and TRBJ2-3; TRBD2 might be the D (5 bases). CDR1 is MGHDK and CDR2 is SYGVNS in the germline V gene. V lost 4 bases, J lost 1 base, and 12 bases lay in between. The CDR3 has 15 residues. CDR3 sequence reads: CASSVRGACTDTQYF. Here the CDR3 DNA reads TGTGCCAGCAGTGTTCGGGGTGCATGCACAGATACGCAGTATTTT.

This clonotype came up many times. The rearrangement joins TRBV20-1 to TRBJ1-4; a weak D match, TRBD1 (6 bases). This CDR3 is built from 14 residues. Germline CDR1 DFQATT, CDR2 SNEGSKA (reference sequence). Deletions cut 3 bases from V and 7 bases from J, with 15 bases between. CDR3 loop: CSASESGASEKLFF. CDR3 sequence (DNA): TGCAGTGCTAGTGAGTCAGGGGCTTCTGAAAAACTGTTTTTT.

As to this clonotype: A clone one base away is much larger, so this may be a read error. The V and J genes are TRBV11-3 and TRBJ2-7; 7 nucleotides line up with TRBD1. Germline loops: CDR1 SGHNT, CDR2 YENEEA. V lost 6 bases to trimming and J lost 6 bases; unmatched junction nucleotides: 11. The CDR3 length is 14 residues. This CDR3 reads CASSTRTGPCEQYF. CDR3 sequence (DNA): TGTGCCAGCAGTACCCGGACAGGCCCCTGCGAGCAGTACTTC.

This chain links TRBV4-1 with TRBJ1-5; 12 positions match TRBD1. J gave up 5 bases and V 2 bases, and 4 bases lay outside the gene matches. The germline gives CDR1 MGHRA, CDR2 YSYEKL. The CDR3 runs 16 residues. CDR3 region: CASSQMGQGADQPQHF. The CDR3 DNA reads as TGCGCCAGCAGCCAAATGGGACAGGGGGCGGATCAGCCCCAGCATTTT.

In the case of this clonotype: Being one base from a much bigger clone, this may be a read error. The chain carries TRBV10-3 and TRBJ2-7; 9 bases match TRBD1. The CDR3 runs to 14 residues. Germline CDR1 and CDR2: ENHRY and SYGVKD. With 6 bases clipped from V and 5 bases from J, the junction kept 8 bases outside the gene matches. CDR3 coding DNA: TGTGCCATCAGCGTAGGGGACAGGGTGGACGAGCAGTACTTC. Its protein product is CAISVGDRVDEQYF.

This clonotype was seen many times. The V gene is TRBV7-9, the J gene TRBJ1-2; TRBD1 agrees at 9 bases. The CDR3 totals 15 residues. Per germline, CDR1 SEHNR and CDR2 FQNEAQ (reference sequence). V lost 2 bases and J lost 7; bases outside the gene matches: 8. The CDR3 sequence is CASSLLERTGVGYTF. The CDR3 coding sequence is TGTGCCAGCAGCTTACTGGAAAGGACAGGGGTTGGCTACACCTTC. The variable domain in full, with the rest retrieved from reference TRBV7-9 and TRBJ1-2, is DTGVSQNPRHKITKRGQNVTFRCDPISEHNRLYWYRQTLGQGPEFLTYFQNEAQLEKSRLLSDRFSAERPKGSFSTLEIQRTEQGDSAMYLCASSLLERTGVGYTFGSGTRLTVV.

The CDR3 region has the DNA TGTGCCAGCAGCTTAAGGGGACGAAGCACAGATACGCAGTATTTT. It specifies CASSLRGRSTDTQYF. The chain combines TRBV7-6 with TRBJ2-3; D tentatively reads TRBD1 or TRBD2 (5 bases each). This CDR3 is 15 amino acids long. Germline-derived CDR1 and CDR2 are SGHVS and FNYEAQ. Trimming removed 2 bases from V and 0 bases from J, with 9 bases in between.

V usage is TRBV20-1 and J usage is TRBJ1-2, with D possibly TRBD1 on 5 matching bases. Germline V gives CDR1 DFQATT, CDR2 SNEGSKA (reference sequence). CDR3 length: 14 residues. Trimming pared 0 bases from V and 12 bases from J, leaving 20 bases between. CDR3 sequence (DNA): TGCAGTGCTAGAGATTCGGGACGCCACCTTAGTCACACCTTC. This codes for CSARDSGRHLSHTF.

This chain joins TRBV7-2 and TRBJ2-7; 8 bases map to TRBD2. The CDR3 length is 15 residues. V trimming: 0 bases; J trimming: 5 bases; junction bases outside the gene matches: 6. The germline V gene encodes CDR1 SGHTA and CDR2 FQGNSA. The CDR3 nucleotides read TGTGCCAGCAGCTTAGCAGGGGCGGGAGGCCACGAGCAGTACTTC. Protein product: CASSLAGAGGHEQYF.

This clonotype has a count of ten or more. The conserved phenylalanine or tryptophan is not found at the CDR3 terminus, so this likely reflects a read error. Because the CDR3's place on the DNA is in doubt, the DNA is left out and the CDR3 is given as listed by TCRdb. This chain links TRBV5-8 with TRBJ2-7; the table's D call of TRBD2 was not tested on the DNA. The CDR3 has 13 residues if both end residues are counted. CDR1 is SGHTS and CDR2 is YDEGEE in the germline V gene. The CDR3 is CASSKDPSGRPAL.

Ten or more counts support this clonotype. The chain carries TRBV12-3 or TRBV12-4 and TRBJ2-2; D may correspond to TRBD1 or TRBD2 (5 bases each). Trimming cost V 6 bases and J 6 bases, with 11 bases left between them. The CDR3 is made up of 13 amino acids. As DNA, the CDR3 is TGTGCCAGCAGGAAAAGGGACGCCGGGGAGCTGTTTTTT. It codes for CASRKRDAGELFF.

The CDR3, as DNA: TGTGCCAGCAGCCAAGAGGCGGGAGGGCCAGGGAATGAGCAGTACTTC. It translates to CASSQEAGGPGNEQYF. The gene calls are TRBV7-2 and TRBJ2-5; the match to TRBD2 covers 9 bases. From germline, CDR1 is SGHTA and CDR2 FQGNSA. V shed 5 bases, J shed 11 bases, and the junction held 18 bases outside the gene matches. CDR3 length equals 16 residues.

The J gene is TRBJ2-7, the V gene TRBV7-9; 12 nucleotides match TRBD2. J was trimmed by 7 bases and V by 3 bases; bases with no gene match: 7. The germline CDR1 and CDR2 sequences are SEHNR and FQNEAQ (reference sequence). The CDR3 totals 15 residues. CDR3: CASSFRLAGVIEQYF. The CDR3 DNA reads as TGTGCCAGCAGCTTCCGACTAGCGGGAGTGATTGAGCAGTACTTC.

This clonotype was picked up many times. V and J are TRBV4-3 and TRBJ2-5; 9 positions agree with TRBD2. CDR3 length equals 16 residues. The junction had 10 bases not matched to a gene; V was cut back by 5 bases and J by 3 bases. Germline V gene lookup returns CDR1 LGHNA and CDR2 YSLEER. The CDR3 DNA sequence: TGCGCCAGCAGCTCCCGCTGGCTAGCGGGGAAAGAGACCCAGTACTTC. Protein sequence: CASSSRWLAGKETQYF.